This T cell receptor beta chain was observed in a study of blood T cell repertoires in COVID-19. Profiling relied on immunoSEQ multiplex PCR, and the TCRdb table lists in-frame clones only, not all of them. The profile covers some 400,000 clones, with around 89% appearing a single time and around 1.1% taken by the ten largest. Germline CDR1 and CDR2: GTSNPN and SVGIG (reference sequence). The germline V and J ends were trimmed by 5 bases and 4 bases, with 11 bases remaining between them. This CDR3 is built from 12 residues. All enrollees were roughly 18 to 100 years old and from approximately 25 US areas. Participants had their cohort set by participant-reported clinical history.

The specimen sequenced was PBMCs or T cells enriched from blood (not recorded which). The chain couples TRBV30 to TRBJ1-2; D gene ambiguous. This TCR derives from a young man who had recovered from COVID-19. This chain's CDR3 is CAWGGSSYGYTF. The CDR3 DNA is TGTGCCTGGGGAGGGTCTAGCTATGGCTACACCTTC. The complete variable domain, with remaining parts taken from reference TRBV30 and TRBJ1-2, reads SQTIHQWPATLVQPVGSPLSLECTVEGTSNPNLYWYRQAAGRGLQLLFYSVGIGQISSEVPQNLSASRPQDRQFILSSKKLLLSDSGFYLCAWGGSSYGYTFGSGTRLTVV.